The 16 T cell receptor beta chains presented below share a single source sample, sequenced in a study of response to subunit inactivated influenza vaccine. TCRdb re-analysed the RT-PCR reads in MiXCR, keeping a single row per CDR3 protein. The sample has just over 300,000 distinct CDR3 sequences; 20% to 25% are singletons. Specimen: PBMCs from blood, collected about 20 months after vaccination. The receptors here all came from a man aged 50 to 69 who received an inactivated influenza vaccine.

This clonotype was found a few times. This chain connects TRBV5-1 to TRBJ1-1, with no clear D. Between the trimmed V and J ends, which lost 3 bases and 3 bases, there was a span of 12 bases. There are 14 residues in the CDR3. Germline CDR1 and CDR2: SGHRS and YFSETQ. The CDR3 here is CASSSIGQDTEAFF. CDR3 nucleotide sequence: TGCGCCAGCAGCTCTATTGGTCAGGACACTGAAGCTTTCTTT.

The genes are TRBV7-2 and TRBJ2-1, with 10 nucleotides matching TRBD1. CDR1 and CDR2 from the germline V gene are SGHTA and FQGNSA. This CDR3 has 14 residues. Trimming removed 7 bases from V and 1 base from J; junction bases left unmatched: 1. The CDR3 reads CASTDRGSYNEQFF. As DNA, the CDR3 is TGTGCCAGCACGGACAGGGGGTCCTACAATGAGCAGTTCTTC. Supplemented by reference TRBV7-2 and TRBJ2-1, the full variable domain reads GAGVSQSPSNKVTEKGKDVELRCDPISGHTALYWYRQSLGQGLEFLIYFQGNSAPDKSGLPSDRFSAERTGGSVSTLTIQRTQQEDSAVYLCASTDRGSYNEQFFGPGTRLTVL.

The rearrangement links TRBV2 to TRBJ2-3; D is possibly TRBD2 (6 bases). The CDR3 is 16 residues long. V shed 7 bases and J shed 0 bases, with 17 bases lying between them. Germline CDR1 and CDR2: SNHLY and FYNNEI. The CDR3 DNA is TGTGCCAGCACCCACTACGGGAGATCTAGCACAGATACGCAGTATTTT. Protein sequence: CASTHYGRSSTDTQYF. The full variable domain, in which reference TRBV2 and TRBJ2-3 provide the parts outside the CDR3, is EPEVTQTPSHQVTQMGQEVILRCVPISNHLYFYWYRQILGQKVEFLVSFYNNEISEKSEIFDDQFSVERPDGSNFTLKIRSTKLEDSAMYFCASTHYGRSSTDTQYFGPGTRLTVL.

In this sample, this clonotype turned up a few times. J is TRBJ1-5 and V is TRBV20-1, with D tentatively TRBD1 (6 bases). The CDR3 is 15 amino acids. The V end was cut by 6 bases, the J end by 3 bases, with 18 bases between. CDR1 and CDR2 (germline): DFQATT, SNEGSKA (reference sequence). CDR3 loop: CSAPRGVGYNQPQHF. The CDR3 nucleotides read TGCAGTGCACCTAGGGGGGTTGGGTACAATCAGCCCCAGCATTTT.

This clonotype is a singleton in its sample. This sequence joins TRBV5-4 and TRBJ2-3; TRBD2 aligns across 9 bases. Germline assignment: CDR1 SGHNT and CDR2 YYREEE (reference sequence). This CDR3 comprises 15 residues. V trimming: 3 bases; J trimming: 2 bases; junction bases outside the gene matches: 4. This CDR3 reads CASSSAGGNTDTQYF. CDR3 in DNA: TGTGCCAGCAGCTCAGCGGGGGGAAACACAGATACGCAGTATTTT.

The chain recombines TRBV11-2 with TRBJ2-2; 12 bases line up with TRBD2. V shed 5 bases, J shed 7 bases, and the junction held 5 bases outside the gene matches. CDR3 length: 15 residues. Looked up from germline, CDR1 is SGHAT and CDR2 is FQNNGV. CDR3 nucleotides: TGTGCCAGCAGCCTACTAGCGGGAGGCAGCGGGGAGCTGTTTTTT. This translates into CASSLLAGGSGELFF.

In its sample, this clonotype was seen a few times. This sequence joins TRBV6-1 and TRBJ2-7; D assignment may be TRBD1 or TRBD2 (6 bases each). CDR1 is MNHNS, CDR2 SASEGT, per germline. V lost 6 bases and J lost 0, with 18 bases in between. This CDR3 spans 16 amino acids. CDR3 residues: CASSPRVGGFSYEQYF. Here the CDR3 DNA reads TGTGCCAGCAGCCCCCGGGTAGGGGGGTTCTCCTACGAGCAGTACTTC.

This clonotype showed up just a few times. The chain is built from TRBV20-1 and TRBJ1-4; 10 bases align to TRBD1. CDR3 length equals 15 residues. CDR1 is DFQATT and CDR2 is SNEGSKA in the germline V gene (reference sequence). V was clipped by 0 bases and J by 8 bases; unmatched bases: 6. CDR3 region: CSAREGQGRPEKLFF. CDR3 coding DNA: TGCAGTGCTAGAGAGGGACAGGGGCGGCCGGAAAAACTGTTTTTT.

The chain is built from TRBV4-1 and TRBJ1-2; 10 bases are shared with TRBD1. The germline gives CDR1 MGHRA, CDR2 YSYEKL. This CDR3 comprises 16 residues. The V and J ends lost 2 bases and 6 bases, in that order; junction bases with no gene match: 9. CDR3 sequence: CASSQTIMGQGNGYTF. The CDR3 bases are TGCGCCAGCAGCCAAACGATTATGGGACAGGGGAATGGCTACACCTTC.

This clonotype has more than one count but fewer than ten. The chain joins TRBV12-3 or TRBV12-4 to TRBJ2-4; no definite D call. The V and J ends lost 7 bases and 0 bases respectively, with 19 bases between them. This CDR3 is 17 amino acids long. The CDR3 spells CASTPHGQTLAKNIQYF. The DNA of the CDR3 is TGTGCCAGCACCCCCCATGGGCAGACCTTAGCCAAAAACATTCAGTACTTC.

This clonotype was picked up many times. The rearrangement links TRBV20-1 to TRBJ1-4; D possibly corresponds to TRBD1 (5 bases). V lost 3 bases and J 0 bases, leaving 8 bases between the germline ends. The CDR3 totals 14 residues. Germline values: CDR1 DFQATT, CDR2 SNEGSKA (reference sequence). For the CDR3, the DNA is TGCAGTGCTAGCCGGACAACAACTAATGAAAAACTGTTTTTT. It yields the protein CSASRTTTNEKLFF.

The sample holds a few counts of this clonotype. V and J are TRBV7-2 and TRBJ2-1, with TRBD2 as a possible D gene (6 bases). This CDR3 is built from 13 residues. From germline, CDR1 is SGHTA and CDR2 FQGNSA. With 4 bases removed from V and 3 bases from J, the gap between germline ends came to 7 bases. Here the CDR3 DNA reads TGTGCCAGCAGCTCGGACTACTACAATGAGCAGTTCTTC. This gives the protein CASSSDYYNEQFF.

This clonotype has a handful of counts. The chain couples TRBV27 to TRBJ1-5; 10 nucleotides match TRBD1. Germline CDR1 reads MNHEY; CDR2 reads SMNVEV (reference sequence). The CDR3 runs 14 residues. V lost 3 bases and J lost 5; bases outside the gene matches: 1. The CDR3 reads CASSLTGGYQPQHF. CDR3 coding DNA: TGTGCCAGCAGTTTGACAGGGGGCTATCAGCCCCAGCATTTT.

The CDR3 loop reads CAWSVLPNTEAFF. CDR3 nucleotides: TGTGCCTGGAGTGTACTTCCGAACACTGAAGCTTTCTTT. The rearrangement uses TRBV30 and TRBJ1-1; no clear D. Per the germline V gene, CDR1 is GTSNPN and CDR2 is SVGIG (reference sequence). With 0 bases removed from V and 1 base from J, the gap between germline ends came to 6 bases. CDR3 length equals 13 residues.

This chain links TRBV7-9 with TRBJ1-4; D is undetermined. CDR3 length equals 14 residues. Germline V CDR1 and CDR2: SEHNR, FQNEAQ (reference sequence). V lost 3 bases and J lost 8, with 13 bases in between. The CDR3 DNA reads TGTGCCAGCAGCTTTGGGCCTCTGCGGGAAAAACTGTTTTTT. It translates to CASSFGPLREKLFF.

This chain joins TRBV20-1 and TRBJ2-3; D possibly corresponds to TRBD2 (5 bases). Deletions cut 3 bases from V and 2 bases from J, with 9 bases between. This CDR3 is 13 amino acids long. Germline V gives CDR1 DFQATT, CDR2 SNEGSKA (reference sequence). The CDR3 loop is CSASGINTDTQYF. The CDR3 region has the DNA TGCAGTGCTAGCGGGATTAACACAGATACGCAGTATTTT.